The source of this TCR beta chain is a study of metastatic and nonmetastatic thyroid tumors. Study-level background: Malignant and benign thyroid patients had repertoires compared in peripheral blood and tumor or nodule tissue.

This CDR3 contains 13 residues. The V gene lost 4 bases and the J gene lost 2 bases, with 9 bases spanning the gap. Per the germline V gene, CDR1 is SNHLY and CDR2 is FYNNEI. In the original analysis: The study's classifier, a distant-metastasis tool for papillary thyroid cancer, was built using CDR3 differences across clinicopathological groups. TCRdb used MiXCR to call clones anew from the PCR reads. TCRdb, not the original authors, processed these V and J calls. The table has around 26,000 clones, 10% to 15% seen once; the top ten hold under 20%. All patients were treatment-naive before thyroid surgery. This clone was recorded many times.

The material sequenced was blood. The chain joins TRBV2 to TRBJ2-7; D call uncertain. The sequence was collected from a female donor with papillary thyroid cancer or a benign thyroid nodule (not recorded which). Some clones in this sample may be carry-over from other donors' samples. Written as DNA, the CDR3 is TGTGCCAGCAGTGCGGCGGACGCCTACGAGCAGTACTTC. Its translation: CASSAADAYEQYF.